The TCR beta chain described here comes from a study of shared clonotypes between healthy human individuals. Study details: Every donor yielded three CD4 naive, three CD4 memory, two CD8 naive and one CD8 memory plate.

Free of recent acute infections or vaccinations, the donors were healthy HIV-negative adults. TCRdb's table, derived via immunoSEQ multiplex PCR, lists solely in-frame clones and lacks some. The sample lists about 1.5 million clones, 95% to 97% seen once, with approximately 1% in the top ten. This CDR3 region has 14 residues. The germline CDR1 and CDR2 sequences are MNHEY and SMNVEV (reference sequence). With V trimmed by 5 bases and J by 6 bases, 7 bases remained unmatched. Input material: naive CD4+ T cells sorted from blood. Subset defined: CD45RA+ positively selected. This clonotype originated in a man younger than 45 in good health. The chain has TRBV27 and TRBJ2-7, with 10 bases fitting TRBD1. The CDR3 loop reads CASSHDRGQFEQYF. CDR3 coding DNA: TGTGCCAGCAGTCACGACAGGGGGCAATTCGAGCAGTACTTC.